The 4 T cell receptor beta chains reported below all come from one sample, sequenced in a study of PD-1 blockade in classical Hodgkin lymphoma. Assay used: immunoSEQ multiplex PCR; TCRdb lists only in-frame clones, some missing. The data contain some 52,000 clones, around nine tenths of them singletons. Time point meaning: cycle 4 day 1 (C4D1), after more than five weeks of nivolumab. The patients all showed relapse after autologous stem cell transplantation, while their brentuximab vedotin exposure varied. This material consisted of peripheral blood mononuclear cells (PBMCs), taken before the fourth cycle of nivolumab. The receptor set was obtained from a human donor with classical Hodgkin lymphoma.

The rearrangement uses TRBV6-1 and TRBJ2-7; D ambiguous. The CDR3 runs to 14 residues. Germline values: CDR1 MNHNS, CDR2 SASEGT. V shed 7 bases and J shed 0 bases, with 13 bases lying between them. CDR3 amino acids: CASNQWGLSYEQYF. The CDR3 DNA reads as TGTGCCAGCAATCAATGGGGTCTCTCCTACGAGCAGTACTTC.

This chain uses TRBV19 with TRBJ2-2; TRBD1 or TRBD2 may be the D gene (6 bases each). CDR3 length: 15 amino acids. V shed 2 bases and J shed 5 bases, with 12 bases lying between them. Germline V CDR1 and CDR2: LNHDA, SQIVND (reference sequence). The CDR3 DNA is TGTGCCAGTAGTATACGGGGGCAGAGGACCGGGGAGCTGTTTTTT. Translating it yields CASSIRGQRTGELFF.

The J gene is TRBJ2-7, the V gene TRBV9; TRBD1 agrees at 8 bases. Trimming took 4 bases from V and 4 from J; bases not matched to a gene: 4. Germline V lookup: CDR1 SGDLS, CDR2 YYNGEE. CDR3 size: 13 residues. CDR3 sequence (DNA): TGTGCCAGCAGCCTACGGACAGGGTACGAGCAGTACTTC. Protein product: CASSLRTGYEQYF.

The gene calls are TRBV7-9 and TRBJ1-2, with TRBD1 identical over 7 bases. In germline, CDR1 is SEHNR, CDR2 FQNEAQ (reference sequence). CDR3 length equals 16 residues. V lost 1 base, J lost 0 bases, and 5 bases stayed unmatched. The CDR3 sequence is CASSLVGTASNYGYTF. CDR3 DNA sequence: TGTGCCAGCAGCTTAGTGGGGACAGCATCTAACTATGGCTACACCTTC.